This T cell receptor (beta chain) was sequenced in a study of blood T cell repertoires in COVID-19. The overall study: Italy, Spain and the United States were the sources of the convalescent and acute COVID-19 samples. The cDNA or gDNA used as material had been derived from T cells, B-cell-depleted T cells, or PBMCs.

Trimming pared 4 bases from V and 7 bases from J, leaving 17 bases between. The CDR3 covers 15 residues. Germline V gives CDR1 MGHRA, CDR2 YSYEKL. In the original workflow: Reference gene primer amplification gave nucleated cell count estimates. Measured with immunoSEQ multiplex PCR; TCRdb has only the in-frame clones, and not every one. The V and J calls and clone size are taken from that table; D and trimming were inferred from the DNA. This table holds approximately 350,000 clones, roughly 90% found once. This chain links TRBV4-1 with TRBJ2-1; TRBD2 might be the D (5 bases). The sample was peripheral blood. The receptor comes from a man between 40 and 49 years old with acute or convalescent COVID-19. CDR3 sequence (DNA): TGCGCCAGCAGCCGGACTCCATTCTGGTTGAATGAGCAGTTCTTC. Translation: CASSRTPFWLNEQFF.